The TCR beta chain described here comes from a study of T cells in tuberculosis. The study, taken as a whole, reports: Low-affinity CD1B-GMM tetramer-binding T cells may have been missed.

Sorting used thawed, overnight-rested PBMC stained with anti-CD3, a viability dye and GMM-loaded CD1B tetramer. The CD1B tetramers carried C32 glucose monomycolate purified from Rhodococcus equi. PBMC for tetramer sorting were first depleted of CD14-expressing monocytes. Tetramer-negative cells, approximately 110,000 per donor, were also sorted. TCR-alpha and TCR-beta chains were sequenced unpaired. This table comes from immunoSEQ multiplex PCR, and its TCRdb copy is limited to in-frame clones, with some not included. The profile shows about 88,000 clones, more than 75% of them singletons. Germline V gene lookup returns CDR1 MGHRA and CDR2 YSYEKL. The CDR3 extends over 16 amino acids. V was trimmed by 0 bases and J by 3 bases, leaving 13 bases between them.

The receptor was derived from an adult woman with latent tuberculosis. Sequencing was performed on CD1b-GMM tetramer-negative cells sorted from PBMCs. The V and J genes are TRBV4-1 and TRBJ2-3, with D perhaps matching TRBD1 (6 bases). CDR3 coding DNA: TGCGCCAGCAGCCAAGATGGGGGCTTCGGAACAGATACGCAGTATTTT. Translation gives CASSQDGGFGTDTQYF.